This T cell receptor (beta chain) was recovered during a study of cytomegalovirus exposure and HLA in healthy donors. Looking at the study overall: Unique TCR beta sequences numbering over 100 million came from 150 million to 200 million T cells in an earlier analysis. Early release data held around 80 million unique TCRs from HLA-typed donors.

A multiplex PCR was run with 60 Vbeta primers and 13 Jbeta primers. The data were produced by immunoSEQ multiplex PCR, yet TCRdb's version contains in-frame clones alone and is incomplete. Its listing shows about 77,000 clones. The V gene end was trimmed by 8 bases and the J gene end by 5 bases; junction bases not matched to a gene: 8. CDR1 and CDR2 from the germline V gene are LNHDA and SQIVND (reference sequence). The CDR3 is made up of 13 amino acids. Concerning this clone itself: What it recognizes is unknown.

Study-wide results and limits: The study carried out a later analysis of TCR beta sequences. It associated 15,000 to 20,000 of them with specific HLA alleles at a false discovery rate of 0.05.

The chain has TRBV19 and TRBJ1-1; 7 bases line up with TRBD1. Sequenced input: PBMCs. The origin of this receptor is a man over 45 in good health and CMV-seropositive. The CDR3 reads CASGTGAGTEAFF. In DNA, the CDR3 is TGTGCCAGTGGAACAGGGGCGGGGACTGAAGCTTTCTTT.